Following are 24 T cell receptor beta chains from one sample sequenced in a study of T cells in severe cutaneous drug reactions. The donors had carbamazepine-induced Stevens-Johnson syndrome or toxic epidermal necrolysis. The iRepertoire multiplex PCR system with TCR subtype-specific primers built both bulk and single-cell libraries. TCRdb reanalyzed the multiplex PCR reads, giving one entry per CDR3 protein sequence and no DNA. The table for this sample gives 2,500 to 3,500 distinct CDR3 sequences. The material sequenced was cells from a skin blister. The receptor set was obtained from a human donor with toxic epidermal necrolysis, a severe cutaneous drug reaction.

The rearrangement uses TRBV5-1 and TRBJ1-2. Germline assignment: CDR1 SGHRS and CDR2 YFSETQ. The CDR3 runs to 14 residues. The CDR3: CASSFHDPNYGYTF.

This clonotype counts as medium-sized by frequency. The V and J genes are TRBV28 and TRBJ2-1; the D call of TRBD2 rests on TCRdb alone, since no DNA is present to check it. Germline CDR1 and CDR2: MDHEN and SYDVKM. This CDR3 has 18 amino acids. CDR3: CATTWMTSGRTRANEQFF.

This chain connects TRBV11-2 to TRBJ2-2; TCRdb reports TRBD1, a call that lacks DNA to check it against. There are 17 residues in the CDR3. CDR1 and CDR2 from the germline V gene are SGHAT and FQNNGV. This CDR3 is CASSTKQGAVVTGELFF.

By frequency, this clonotype is large. The J gene is TRBJ2-7, the V gene TRBV30; the D call from TCRdb, TRBD1, cannot be confirmed without DNA. The CDR3 length is 14 residues. Germline CDR1 GTSNPN, CDR2 SVGIG (reference sequence). CDR3 loop: CAWSETGGGYEQYF.

This chain connects TRBV7-9 to TRBJ2-1; TCRdb outputs TRBD2, but without DNA this stays unchecked. CDR1 SEHNR and CDR2 FQNEAQ come from the germline V gene (reference sequence). This CDR3 is built from 11 residues. The chain's CDR3 is CASSSTSWQFF.

The chain joins TRBV18 to TRBJ2-7. CDR3 length: 11 amino acids. CDR1 KGHSH and CDR2 LQKENI come from the germline V gene. The CDR3 loop reads CASSLGYEQYF.

This clonotype is deemed medium-sized (0.01 to 0.1%) by its frequency. This sequence joins TRBV7-9 and TRBJ2-1; TCRdb indicates TRBD1, and absent DNA this call remains unverified. CDR1 and CDR2 (germline): SEHNR, FQNEAQ (reference sequence). The CDR3 contains 21 residues. CDR3 in amino acids: CASSLLVPVRGWVAAQETQFF.

The V gene is TRBV28, the J gene TRBJ1-2; as DNA is missing, the TRBD1 call by TCRdb cannot be tested. This CDR3 is built from 21 residues. The germline V gene encodes CDR1 MDHEN and CDR2 SYDVKM. This chain's CDR3 is CASSLAPQETQYFGTNYGYTF.

V is TRBV7-9 and J is TRBJ1-5. CDR1 and CDR2 from the germline V gene are SEHNR and FQNEAQ (reference sequence). The CDR3 is 12 residues long. The CDR3 here is CASSLDDQPQHF.

This chain links TRBV12-3 or TRBV12-4 with TRBJ1-3. This CDR3 is 11 amino acids long. CDR3 in amino acids: CASNSGNTIYF.

CDR3 amino acids: CASSEGGSYEQYF. V and J are TRBV2 and TRBJ2-7; TCRdb's assignment of TRBD2 cannot be checked, as there is no DNA. The CDR3 totals 13 residues. Germline lookup yields CDR1 SNHLY and CDR2 FYNNEI. Variable domain in full (rest from reference TRBV2 and TRBJ2-7): EPEVTQTPSHQVTQMGQEVILRCVPISNHLYFYWYRQILGQKVEFLVSFYNNEISEKSEIFDDQFSVERPDGSNFTLKIRSTKLEDSAMYFCASSEGGSYEQYFGPGTRLTVT.

This clonotype is identified as medium-sized from frequency. V and J are TRBV27 and TRBJ2-3; checking the TCRdb D call of TRBD2 is not possible without DNA. This CDR3 is 16 amino acids long. Germline CDR1 is MNHEY and CDR2 is SMNVEV (reference sequence). This chain's CDR3 is CASRGLAGSSTDTQYF.

V gene TRBV9 combines with J gene TRBJ2-1; absent DNA, TCRdb's TRBD1 call cannot be checked. CDR3 length: 15 amino acids. Germline V gene sequence: CDR1 SGDLS, CDR2 YYNGEE. The CDR3: CASSPGRDPGHEQFF.

The chain is built from TRBV2 and TRBJ2-7; TCRdb lists TRBD1, though no DNA is available to test this call. From germline, CDR1 is SNHLY and CDR2 FYNNEI. The length of the CDR3 is 15 residues. The CDR3 loop reads CASSNRDSVPYEQYF.

V is TRBV2 and J is TRBJ2-1; TCRdb designates TRBD2, a call that cannot be tested without DNA. This CDR3 is 16 amino acids long. Germline V gives CDR1 SNHLY, CDR2 FYNNEI. The CDR3 loop is CASRSSGGSSYNEQFF.

The chain combines TRBV28 with TRBJ2-5; TCRdb calls TRBD1, which cannot be checked without DNA. The CDR3 contains 14 residues. Germline V gene data show CDR1 as MDHEN and CDR2 as SYDVKM. CDR3 sequence reads: CASCDAGRRETQYF. The variable domain in full, completed from reference TRBV28 and TRBJ2-5, reads DVKVTQSSRYLVKRTGEKVFLECVQDMDHENMFWYRQDPGLGLRLIYFSYDVKMKEKGDIPEGYSVSREKKERFSLILESASTNQTSMYLCASCDAGRRETQYFGPGTRLLVL.

The rearrangement uses TRBV5-6 and TRBJ2-7. Germline V gene sequence: CDR1 SGHDT, CDR2 YYEEEE. The CDR3 covers 12 residues. CDR3 sequence reads: CASSQSAYEQYF.

The chain employs TRBV29-1 and TRBJ2-7; TCRdb reports TRBD1, a call that lacks DNA to check it against. The CDR3 extends over 11 amino acids. Germline V gene lookup returns CDR1 SQVTM and CDR2 ANQGSEA. The chain's CDR3 is CSVVGGNEQYF.

The V call is TRBV4-3, the J call TRBJ2-3; absent DNA, TCRdb's TRBD1 call cannot be checked. The germline gives CDR1 LGHNA, CDR2 YSLEER. This CDR3 contains 17 residues. The CDR3 reads CASSQDRGGGFTDTQYF.

This clonotype is labeled medium-sized based on frequency. The chain links TRBV6-1 to TRBJ2-7; the TCRdb D gene call, TRBD1, has no DNA to confirm it. The CDR3 runs 15 residues. The germline CDR1 and CDR2 sequences are MNHNS and SASEGT. CDR3 region: CASSEWGEWAYEQYF.

The chain combines TRBV6-1 with TRBJ2-7. This CDR3 spans 13 amino acids. CDR1 and CDR2 from the germline V gene are MNHNS and SASEGT. This CDR3 reads CASSYLDGYEQYF.

V is TRBV27 and J is TRBJ1-1; TCRdb's D gene call, TRBD1, goes unchecked for lack of DNA. This CDR3 region has 14 residues. Germline V gives CDR1 MNHEY, CDR2 SMNVEV (reference sequence). The CDR3 protein is CASSLRGASTEAFF.

This chain uses TRBV6-1 with TRBJ1-5; TCRdb returns TRBD1, unconfirmable since there is no DNA. Germline V gene data show CDR1 as MNHNS and CDR2 as SASEGT. This CDR3 region has 13 residues. The CDR3 sequence: CASSWTDRQPQHF.

This chain uses TRBV10-3 with TRBJ2-7; TCRdb calls TRBD1, which cannot be checked without DNA. Germline V CDR1 and CDR2: ENHRY, SYGVKD. The CDR3 length is 15 residues. CDR3 protein: CAISPGQGLSYEQYF.